This T cell receptor (beta chain) stems from a study of blood T cell repertoires in COVID-19. At the level of the study: Sample material is recorded as cDNA or gDNA derived from T cells, B-cell-depleted T cells, or PBMCs.

Patients of the Seattle cohort, enrolled during active infection, were followed longitudinally. This clone has just one count. J gave up 1 base and V 5 bases, and 7 bases lay outside the gene matches. Germline V gives CDR1 SSHAT, CDR2 FNYEAQ (reference sequence). CDR3 length: 16 amino acids. In the authors' workflow: From reference gene primer amplification, estimates of nucleated cell counts were derived. This table comes from immunoSEQ multiplex PCR, and its TCRdb copy is limited to in-frame clones, with some not included. Clonal size and the V and J genes are those of that table, whereas D and trimming came from the DNA. This sample has under 80,000 clones, with 76% found just once.

The sequenced material came from peripheral blood. This sequence originates from a man in his fifties or sixties with COVID-19, enrolled during active disease. The V call is TRBV7-7, the J call TRBJ2-2, with TRBD1 matching 7 bases. The DNA for the CDR3 is TGTGCCAGCAGCCTCACTAGGACAGGGAACACCGGGGAGCTGTTTTTT. Its translation: CASSLTRTGNTGELFF.